Following are 10 T cell receptor beta chains from one sample sequenced in a study of blood T cell repertoires in COVID-19. Produced via immunoSEQ multiplex PCR; TCRdb's table is partial and in-frame only. The data hold about 74,000 clones, with just over 85% observed a single time. The sample comprised peripheral blood. The source is an elderly woman with active or convalescent COVID-19.

The V and J genes are TRBV18 and TRBJ2-5; tentatively, D is TRBD2 (6 bases). The CDR3 is 13 amino acids. Germline V gene sequence: CDR1 KGHSH, CDR2 LQKENI. Trimming stripped 2 bases from V and 5 bases from J, with 9 bases between. The chain's CDR3 is CASSPSGRETQYF. For the CDR3, the DNA is TGTGCCAGCTCACCATCAGGGAGGGAGACCCAGTACTTC.

V is TRBV6-1 and J is TRBJ1-6; no clear D. The CDR3 consists of 14 residues. Germline V gives CDR1 MNHNS, CDR2 SASEGT. Trimming left V 2 bases short and J 0 bases short, with 2 bases between. CDR3 region: CASSELSYNSPLHF. The DNA for the CDR3 is TGTGCCAGCAGTGAACTCTCCTATAATTCACCCCTCCACTTT.

The gene calls are TRBV7-2 and TRBJ2-1; 12 nucleotides align to TRBD2. Germline lookup yields CDR1 SGHTA and CDR2 FQGNSA. The CDR3 loop spans 16 amino acids. V shed 5 bases and J 9 bases; nucleotides not matched to a gene: 11. The CDR3 is CASSAAWASGGVEQFF. The CDR3 DNA follows: TGTGCCAGCAGCGCCGCCTGGGCTAGCGGGGGGGTTGAGCAGTTCTTC. Variable domain in full (rest from reference TRBV7-2 and TRBJ2-1): GAGVSQSPSNKVTEKGKDVELRCDPISGHTALYWYRQSLGQGLEFLIYFQGNSAPDKSGLPSDRFSAERTGGSVSTLTIQRTQQEDSAVYLCASSAAWASGGVEQFFGPGTRLTVL.

This clone was seen a single time. The chain employs TRBV27 and TRBJ1-6; D may be TRBD1 (5 bases). This CDR3 contains 14 residues. CDR1 is MNHEY and CDR2 is SMNVEV in the germline V gene (reference sequence). Trimming removed 3 bases at V and 9 bases at J, with 12 bases between. CDR3 bases: TGTGCCAGCAGTTTGGGACTGCCTGTTTCACCCCTCCACTTT. It translates to CASSLGLPVSPLHF.

The J gene is TRBJ1-5, the V gene TRBV5-1, with D perhaps TRBD1 (6 bases). Trimming removed 3 bases at V and 3 bases at J, with 7 bases between. Per the germline V gene, CDR1 is SGHRS and CDR2 is YFSETQ. CDR3 length equals 13 residues. The CDR3 DNA sequence: TGCGCCAGCAGCTGGGACACCAATCAGCCCCAGCATTTT. Its protein is CASSWDTNQPQHF.

This chain links TRBV4-1 with TRBJ2-1; weak D call: TRBD1 (6 bases). V dropped 4 bases and J dropped 2 bases, with 18 bases sitting between them. The CDR3 length is 17 residues. Per germline, CDR1 MGHRA and CDR2 YSYEKL. The CDR3 spells CASSPVGSGQAYNEQFF. In DNA form, the CDR3 reads TGCGCCAGCAGCCCTGTGGGGTCGGGACAAGCCTACAATGAGCAGTTCTTC.

This clone has a single count. CDR3: CASSVISGGVLNTEAFF. The CDR3 DNA follows: TGTGCCAGCAGCGTAATCTCTGGAGGCGTCCTGAACACTGAAGCTTTCTTT. The chain employs TRBV9 and TRBJ1-1; the D is unclear. The CDR3 contains 17 residues. The V gene's germline CDR1 is SGDLS and CDR2 YYNGEE. V was trimmed by 1 base and J by 0 bases, leaving 16 bases between them.

This rearrangement joins TRBV19 to TRBJ2-7; TRBD1 matches at 9 bases. The CDR3 has 13 residues. Germline V lookup: CDR1 LNHDA, CDR2 SQIVND (reference sequence). J was trimmed by 7 bases and V by 9 bases; bases with no gene match: 10. CDR3 residues: CASGTGQGREQYF. The CDR3 DNA follows: TGTGCCAGCGGAACGGGACAGGGTAGGGAGCAGTACTTC.

The J gene is TRBJ1-2, the V gene TRBV4-2; D remains unclear. The CDR3 spans 13 residues. V dropped 4 bases and J dropped 4 bases, with 10 bases sitting between them. In germline, CDR1 is LGHNA, CDR2 YNFKEQ. The CDR3 protein is CASSPSTVYGYTF. The CDR3 nucleotides are TGTGCCAGCAGCCCTTCAACAGTCTATGGCTACACCTTC.

The chain is built from TRBV3-1 (or the pseudogene TRBV3-2) and TRBJ1-6; tentatively, D is TRBD1 (5 bases). V was clipped by 4 bases and J by 10 bases, with 14 bases between them. Germline V CDR1 and CDR2: LGHDT, YNNKEL (reference sequence). This CDR3 contains 14 residues. The CDR3 reads CASSRLTVGSPLHF. CDR3 DNA sequence: TGTGCCAGCAGCCGCCTGACAGTTGGATCACCCCTCCACTTT.